This T cell receptor beta chain was identified during a study of cytomegalovirus exposure and HLA in healthy donors. Study results and caveats: Confirmation in vitro established that a few CMV-associated chains were specific for CMV antigens. Rarity marked most TCR sequences, yet some public TCRs occurred in many donors.

Amplification used 60 Vbeta primers and 13 Jbeta primers. The assay was immunoSEQ multiplex PCR, and TCRdb's table has in-frame clones only and misses some. The sample yields about 130,000 clones, about 81% seen once. On this clone: Its antigen remains unknown.

Germline V gene lookup returns CDR1 SGHAT and CDR2 FQNNGV. The V gene lost 1 base and the J gene lost 5 bases, with 21 bases spanning the gap. The CDR3 sequence is 18 residues long. The clonotype was recovered from a woman aged 25 to 39 in good health and CMV-seronegative. Sequencing input: PBMCs. V gene TRBV11-2 combines with J gene TRBJ2-1; D might be TRBD2 (6 bases). CDR3 DNA: TGTGCCAGCAGCTTAGTCCTGTCCGGGGGTCAATCCGACAATGAGCAGTTCTTC. Translated, it gives CASSLVLSGGQSDNEQFF.